These 24 T cell receptor beta chains share one sample of origin, sequenced in a study of blood T cell repertoires in COVID-19 (dated by TCRdb to the early 2020s). Library method: the immunoSEQ multiplex PCR assay. TCRdb obtained this table from immuneACCESS and retained in-frame rearrangements with V and J assigned. These tables miss some clones; where compared with another copy, unresolved V genes account for less than half of the shortfall, and the remainder is unexplained. This sample is represented by some 96,000 clones; about 86% of them were singletons. Under 5.5% of the sample goes to the ten largest clones. The sample was peripheral blood. The receptors here all came from a human donor in a cohort sampled during active COVID-19.

The chain has TRBV9 and TRBJ1-1; D is undetermined. Trimming shortened V by 0 bases and J by 2 bases, and 5 bases separated the two germline ends. This CDR3 has 13 amino acids. The germline CDR1 and CDR2 sequences are SGDLS and YYNGEE. This CDR3 reads CASSVGPNTEAFF. The CDR3 DNA sequence: TGTGCCAGCAGCGTAGGGCCCAACACTGAAGCTTTCTTT.

J is TRBJ1-2 and V is TRBV29-1; no definite D call. Between the trimmed V and J ends, which lost 4 bases and 5 bases, there was a span of 20 bases. Per the germline V gene, CDR1 is SQVTM and CDR2 is ANQGSEA. This CDR3 comprises 15 residues. CDR3: CSVVELSGKPYGYTF. The CDR3 coding sequence is TGCAGCGTTGTTGAGTTGTCGGGAAAACCATATGGCTACACCTTC. Together with reference TRBV29-1 and TRBJ1-2, the CDR3 gives the full variable domain: SAVISQKPSRDICQRGTSLTIQCQVDSQVTMMFWYRQQPGQSLTLIATANQGSEATYESGFVIDKFPISRPNLTFSTLTVSNMSPEDSSIYLCSVVELSGKPYGYTFGSGTRLTVV.

This clone came up a few times. The chain is built from TRBV7-2 and TRBJ1-5, with D unclear. From germline, CDR1 is SGHTA and CDR2 FQGNSA. The CDR3 consists of 16 residues. The V end was cut by 5 bases, the J end by 2 bases, with 16 bases between. The CDR3 DNA is TGTGCCAGCAGCCCCGGCAGGTTCGGTGGCAATCAGCCCCAGCATTTT. This encodes CASSPGRFGGNQPQHF.

The J gene is TRBJ1-2, the V gene TRBV6-5; 7 bases agree with TRBD1. The length of the CDR3 is 13 residues. Per germline, CDR1 MNHEY and CDR2 SVGAGI. J gave up 8 bases and V 6 bases, and 9 bases lay outside the gene matches. The CDR3 loop is CASSIGTANGYTF. The CDR3 bases are TGTGCCAGCAGCATCGGGACAGCCAACGGCTACACCTTC.

V gene TRBV6-5 combines with J gene TRBJ2-5; TRBD1 agrees at 8 bases. The length of the CDR3 is 14 residues. Germline assignment: CDR1 MNHEY and CDR2 SVGAGI. Germline trimming cut 6 bases from V and 7 bases from J; bases unmatched to any gene: 10. DNA for the CDR3: TGTGCCAGCAGATCCAGGGGGCCCGACAGGACCCAGTACTTC. As protein: CASRSRGPDRTQYF.

This rearrangement joins TRBV13 to TRBJ2-1; TRBD2 is a possible D gene (6 bases). The CDR3 spans 14 residues. The V gene's germline CDR1 is PRHDT and CDR2 FYEKMQ (reference sequence). The V gene lost 3 bases and the J gene lost 9 bases, with 15 bases spanning the gap. CDR3 sequence reads: CASSLVTSTGEQFF. CDR3 sequence (DNA): TGTGCCAGCAGCTTGGTGACTAGTACGGGTGAGCAGTTCTTC.

The J gene is TRBJ2-2, the V gene TRBV18; weak D call: TRBD2 (6 bases). CDR3 size: 16 residues. V was pared by 3 bases and J by 4 bases, with 15 bases between. Germline V CDR1 and CDR2: KGHSH, LQKENI. CDR3: CASSPFGQGGTGELFF. The CDR3 nucleotides are TGTGCCAGCTCACCTTTCGGGCAGGGAGGCACCGGGGAGCTGTTTTTT.

V and J are TRBV5-8 and TRBJ2-5, with 8 bases that match TRBD1. In germline, CDR1 is SGHTS, CDR2 YDEGEE. The ends lost 4 bases at V and 2 bases at J; junction bases unmatched: 4. The CDR3 has 14 amino acids. The CDR3: CASSAQGAQETQYF. CDR3 sequence (DNA): TGTGCCAGCAGCGCCCAGGGGGCACAAGAGACCCAGTACTTC.

This clone has just a few counts. J is TRBJ1-2 and V is TRBV5-1, with 7 bases matching TRBD1. This CDR3 contains 14 residues. Germline V gene sequence: CDR1 SGHRS, CDR2 YFSETQ. The trim removed 2 bases at V and 8 bases at J, leaving 9 bases unmatched. CDR3 sequence: CASSFQGDGGGYTF. DNA for the CDR3: TGCGCCAGCAGCTTCCAGGGGGACGGGGGAGGCTACACCTTC.

This clone was detected once. The chain is built from TRBV10-1 and TRBJ1-1; D is unresolved. CDR3 length: 13 amino acids. Trimming took off 1 base at V and 1 base at J, with 4 bases between the two ends. The germline gives CDR1 WNHNN, CDR2 SYGVQD (reference sequence). The CDR3 DNA reads as TGCGCCAGCAGTGAGTTGCGGAACACTGAAGCTTTCTTT. Residues: CASSELRNTEAFF.

The V gene is TRBV27, the J gene TRBJ2-3, with a tentative D call TRBD1 (6 bases). Germline lookup yields CDR1 MNHEY and CDR2 SMNVEV (reference sequence). V was shortened by 3 bases and J by 5 bases, with 12 bases between the two germline ends. This CDR3 is built from 14 residues. DNA for the CDR3: TGTGCCAGCAGTTTTACAGGGATTCAAGATACGCAGTATTTT. Protein: CASSFTGIQDTQYF.

This chain connects TRBV2 to TRBJ1-2, with 8 bases that match TRBD1. J gave up 9 bases and V 6 bases, and 6 bases lay outside the gene matches. The CDR3 covers 12 residues. Germline V lookup: CDR1 SNHLY, CDR2 FYNNEI. CDR3 nucleotides: TGTGCCAGCAGACTGACAGGGGTTAGCTACACCTTC. Encoded protein: CASRLTGVSYTF.

This chain joins TRBV4-1 and TRBJ1-5; D gene unclear. V shed 2 bases and J shed 0 bases, with 14 bases lying between them. Per germline, CDR1 MGHRA and CDR2 YSYEKL. CDR3 length: 17 residues. The CDR3 spells CASSQRFREYSNQPQHF. Written as DNA, the CDR3 is TGCGCCAGCAGCCAAAGGTTCCGGGAATATAGCAATCAGCCCCAGCATTTT.

This rearrangement joins TRBV28 to TRBJ2-7; possible D gene TRBD2, 5 bases. This CDR3 is built from 12 residues. V lost 3 bases and J lost 10, with 13 bases in between. Germline V CDR1 and CDR2: MDHEN, SYDVKM. CDR3 sequence reads: CASSLGRGNQYF. The CDR3 coding sequence is TGTGCCAGCAGTTTGGGTAGAGGGAATCAGTACTTC.

The V gene is TRBV6-1, the J gene TRBJ1-2, with a tentative D call TRBD1 (6 bases). V was pared by 2 bases and J by 7 bases, with 17 bases between. This CDR3 has 15 residues. CDR1 and CDR2 from the germline V gene are MNHNS and SASEGT. The chain's CDR3 is CASSEYAGEESGYTF. The CDR3, as DNA: TGTGCCAGCAGTGAATACGCAGGGGAAGAATCTGGCTACACCTTC.

In DNA, the CDR3 is TGTGCCTGGAGCCGGACTAGGAACACCGGGGAGCTGTTTTTT. Amino acid sequence: CAWSRTRNTGELFF. The chain joins TRBV30 to TRBJ2-2, with TRBD2 identical over 7 bases. The CDR3 has 14 residues. Losses at the gene ends were 3 bases for V and 1 base for J; bases not matched to a gene: 2. Germline CDR1 GTSNPN, CDR2 SVGIG (reference sequence).

This clone was picked up one time. The chain employs TRBV4-2 and TRBJ2-7; 9 nucleotides align to TRBD1. Germline assignment: CDR1 LGHNA and CDR2 YNFKEQ. Trimming took 4 bases from V and 4 from J; bases not matched to a gene: 5. The CDR3 consists of 14 residues. The CDR3 nucleotides are TGTGCCAGCAGCCCGGGACAGGGTCGATACGAGCAGTACTTC. Translating it yields CASSPGQGRYEQYF.

This chain links TRBV28 with TRBJ2-7, with 9 bases that match TRBD2. The CDR3 has 19 residues. The J segment lost 0 bases and the V segment lost 3 bases, leaving 15 bases of the junction unmatched. Germline CDR1 MDHEN, CDR2 SYDVKM. DNA of the CDR3: TGTGCCAGCAGTTTTTCGGGGCGGGAGGGCCACTTTAGCTCCTACGAGCAGTACTTC. Its protein product is CASSFSGREGHFSSYEQYF.

This clone appeared a single time. The chain couples TRBV7-3 to TRBJ2-5; 9 bases map to TRBD1. The V segment lost 11 bases and the J segment 5 bases; nucleotides outside the gene matches: 12. The germline V gene encodes CDR1 SGHTA and CDR2 FQGTGA. The CDR3 has 14 amino acids. CDR3 DNA sequence: TGTGCCCCCGAGGCGGACAGGGGAATGGAGACCCAGTACTTC. Translated: CAPEADRGMETQYF.

The chain combines TRBV5-1 with TRBJ2-2; 10 nucleotides match TRBD1. The CDR3 spans 16 residues. The V and J ends lost 5 bases and 5 bases, in that order; junction bases with no gene match: 9. Germline CDR1 reads SGHRS; CDR2 reads YFSETQ. The DNA for the CDR3 is TGCGCCAGCAGGGACAGGGGGGGCGGGCAGACCGGGGAGCTGTTTTTT. This translates into CASRDRGGGQTGELFF.

The rearrangement links TRBV6-4 to TRBJ2-3, with TRBD2 matching over 11 bases. V lost 7 bases to trimming and J lost 2 bases; unmatched junction nucleotides: 14. The germline gives CDR1 MRHNA, CDR2 SNTAGT. CDR3 size: 18 residues. The CDR3: CASITVGRGLADTDTQYF. In DNA, the CDR3 is TGTGCCAGCATAACGGTGGGAAGGGGACTAGCGGACACAGATACGCAGTATTTT.

V and J are TRBV6-1 and TRBJ1-5; TRBD1 matches at 9 bases. This CDR3 region has 16 residues. Germline CDR1 and CDR2: MNHNS and SASEGT. V lost 1 base, J lost 6 bases, and 7 bases stayed unmatched. The CDR3 sequence is CASSEVPTGGRQPQHF. CDR3 DNA sequence: TGTGCCAGCAGTGAAGTCCCGACAGGGGGGCGTCAGCCCCAGCATTTT.

The chain uses TRBV19 and TRBJ2-5, with D possibly being TRBD2 (5 bases). The V and J ends lost 3 bases and 5 bases respectively, with 16 bases between them. The CDR3 consists of 15 residues. Germline V gives CDR1 LNHDA, CDR2 SQIVND (reference sequence). CDR3 bases: TGTGCCAGTAGTATCACGAGGGCCAGGAGGGAGACCCAGTACTTC. It specifies CASSITRARRETQYF.

The chain carries TRBV19 and TRBJ1-5; D unresolved. This CDR3 has 13 amino acids. Per germline, CDR1 LNHDA and CDR2 SQIVND (reference sequence). Trimming removed 8 bases at V and 5 bases at J, with 13 bases between. CDR3 protein: CASRTADYQPQHF. The DNA of the CDR3 is TGTGCCAGTCGTACAGCGGACTATCAGCCCCAGCATTTT.